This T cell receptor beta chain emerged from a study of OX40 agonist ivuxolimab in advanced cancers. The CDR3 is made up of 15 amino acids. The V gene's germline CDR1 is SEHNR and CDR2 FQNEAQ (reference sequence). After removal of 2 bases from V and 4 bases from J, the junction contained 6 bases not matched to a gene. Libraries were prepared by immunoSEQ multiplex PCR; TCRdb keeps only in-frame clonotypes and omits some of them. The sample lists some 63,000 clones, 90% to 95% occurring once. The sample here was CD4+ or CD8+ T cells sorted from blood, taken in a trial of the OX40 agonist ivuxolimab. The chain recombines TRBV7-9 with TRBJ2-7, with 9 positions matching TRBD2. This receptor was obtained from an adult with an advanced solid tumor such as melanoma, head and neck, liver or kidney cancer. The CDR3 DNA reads TGTGCCAGCAGCTTATATGCTAGCGGGATTTACGAGCAGTACTTC. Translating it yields CASSLYASGIYEQYF.